This section outlines one TCR beta chain sequence together with its context. Its target is unknown. The entry originates in a study of OX40 agonist ivuxolimab in advanced cancers. Overall study findings and caveats: Averaging showed that CD8+ T cells had more expanded clones than CD4+ did.

Profiling relied on immunoSEQ multiplex PCR, and the TCRdb table lists in-frame clones only, not all of them. The data hold about 15,000 clones, with about 60% observed a single time. The CDR3 has 15 amino acids. J was trimmed by 7 bases and V by 7 bases; bases with no gene match: 10. CDR1 and CDR2 (germline): MNHEY, SMNVEV (reference sequence). The chain combines TRBV27 with TRBJ2-1, with 10 bases aligning to TRBD1. The material was CD4+ or CD8+ T cells sorted from blood, obtained in a trial of the OX40 agonist ivuxolimab. The TCR comes from an adult with an advanced solid tumor such as melanoma, head and neck, liver or kidney cancer. In DNA, the CDR3 is TGTGCCAGCAACTTAAGGGACAGGGGAGCAAATGAGCAGTTCTTC. Translation: CASNLRDRGANEQFF.